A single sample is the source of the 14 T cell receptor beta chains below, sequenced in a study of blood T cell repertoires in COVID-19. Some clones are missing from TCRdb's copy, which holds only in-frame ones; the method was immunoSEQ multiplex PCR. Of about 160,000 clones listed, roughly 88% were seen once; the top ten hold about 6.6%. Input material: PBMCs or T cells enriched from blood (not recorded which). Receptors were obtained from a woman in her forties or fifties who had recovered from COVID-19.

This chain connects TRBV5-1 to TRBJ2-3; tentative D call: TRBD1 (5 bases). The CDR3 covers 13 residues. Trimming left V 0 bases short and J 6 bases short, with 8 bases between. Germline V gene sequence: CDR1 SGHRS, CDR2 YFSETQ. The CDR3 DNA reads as TGCGCCAGCAGCTTGGACAGGCTGGATACGCAGTATTTT. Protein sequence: CASSLDRLDTQYF.

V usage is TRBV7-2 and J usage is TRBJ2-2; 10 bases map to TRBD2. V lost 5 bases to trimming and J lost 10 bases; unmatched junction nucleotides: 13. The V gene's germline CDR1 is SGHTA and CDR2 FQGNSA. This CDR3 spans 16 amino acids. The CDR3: CASSPSAGGLAPELFF. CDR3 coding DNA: TGTGCCAGCAGCCCTTCAGCGGGGGGGCTCGCACCGGAGCTGTTTTTT. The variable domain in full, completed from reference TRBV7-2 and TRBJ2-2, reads GAGVSQSPSNKVTEKGKDVELRCDPISGHTALYWYRQSLGQGLEFLIYFQGNSAPDKSGLPSDRFSAERTGGSVSTLTIQRTQQEDSAVYLCASSPSAGGLAPELFFGEGSRLTVL.

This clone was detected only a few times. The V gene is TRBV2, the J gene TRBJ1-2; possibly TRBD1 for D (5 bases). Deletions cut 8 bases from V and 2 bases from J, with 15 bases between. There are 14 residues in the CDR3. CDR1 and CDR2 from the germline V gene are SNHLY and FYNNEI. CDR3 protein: CASRQSGANYGYTF. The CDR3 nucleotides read TGTGCCAGCCGCCAGAGCGGGGCAAACTATGGCTACACCTTC.

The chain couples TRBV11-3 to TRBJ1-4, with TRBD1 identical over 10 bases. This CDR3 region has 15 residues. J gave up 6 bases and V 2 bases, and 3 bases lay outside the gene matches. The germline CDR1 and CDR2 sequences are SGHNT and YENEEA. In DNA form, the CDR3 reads TGTGCCAGCAGCTTAACCGGGACAGGGGATGAAAAACTGTTTTTT. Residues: CASSLTGTGDEKLFF. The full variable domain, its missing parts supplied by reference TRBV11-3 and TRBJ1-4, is EAGVVQSPRYKIIEKKQPVAFWCNPISGHNTLYWYLQNLGQGPELLIRYENEEAVDDSQLPKDRFSAERLKGVDSTLKIQPAELGDSAVYLCASSLTGTGDEKLFFGSGTQLSVL.

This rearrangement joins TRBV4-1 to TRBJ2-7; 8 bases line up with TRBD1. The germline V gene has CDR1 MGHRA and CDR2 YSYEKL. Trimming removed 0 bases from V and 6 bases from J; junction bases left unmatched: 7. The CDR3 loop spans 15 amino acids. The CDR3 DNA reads TGCGCCAGCAGCCAAGATCCAGGGGGCTCGCGCGAGCAGTACTTC. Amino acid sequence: CASSQDPGGSREQYF.

The chain's CDR3 is CASSAPGQGGNSPLHF. CDR3 nucleotide sequence: TGTGCCAGCAGCGCCCCCGGACAGGGTGGAAATTCACCCCTCCACTTT. V gene TRBV7-2 combines with J gene TRBJ1-6; 8 bases match TRBD1. Germline V gene data show CDR1 as SGHTA and CDR2 as FQGNSA. CDR3 size: 16 residues. Trimming took 5 bases from V and 7 from J; bases not matched to a gene: 10.

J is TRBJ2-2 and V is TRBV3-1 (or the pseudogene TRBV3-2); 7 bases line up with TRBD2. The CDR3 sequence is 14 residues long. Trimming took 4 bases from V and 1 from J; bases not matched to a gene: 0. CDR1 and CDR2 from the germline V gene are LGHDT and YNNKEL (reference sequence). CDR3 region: CASSPGGNTGELFF. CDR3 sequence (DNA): TGTGCCAGCAGCCCGGGGGGGAACACCGGGGAGCTGTTTTTT.

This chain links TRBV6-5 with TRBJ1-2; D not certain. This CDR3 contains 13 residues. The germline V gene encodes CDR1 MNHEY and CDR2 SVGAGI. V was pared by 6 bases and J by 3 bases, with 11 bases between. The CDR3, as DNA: TGTGCCAGCAGGTTGACAAGTGACTATGGCTACACCTTC. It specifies CASRLTSDYGYTF.

CDR3 loop: CASSLVGARGTETQYF. CDR3 in DNA: TGCGCCAGCAGCTTGGTGGGAGCCAGGGGCACGGAGACCCAGTACTTC. The chain carries TRBV5-1 and TRBJ2-5; the D gene is possibly TRBD1 (6 bases). Per germline, CDR1 SGHRS and CDR2 YFSETQ. Trimming took 0 bases from V and 5 from J, leaving 17 bases between them. CDR3 length equals 16 residues.

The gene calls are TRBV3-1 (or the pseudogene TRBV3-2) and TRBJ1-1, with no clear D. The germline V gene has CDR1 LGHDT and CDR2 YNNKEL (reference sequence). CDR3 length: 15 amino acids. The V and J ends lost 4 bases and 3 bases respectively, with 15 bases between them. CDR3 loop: CASSPSGFRYTEAFF. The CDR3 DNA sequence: TGTGCCAGCAGCCCGTCGGGGTTTAGGTACACTGAAGCTTTCTTT.

The CDR3 DNA is TGTGCCAGCAGTCTATCCCGCGGGGGCCAGGGAATTTCCCGGGGTGGTTCACCCCTCCACTTT. Its translation: CASSLSRGGQGISRGGSPLHF. This sequence joins TRBV2 and TRBJ1-6; possibly TRBD1 for D (6 bases). The V end was cut by 5 bases, the J end by 9 bases, with 35 bases between. Germline V gene data show CDR1 as SNHLY and CDR2 as FYNNEI. This CDR3 is 21 amino acids long.

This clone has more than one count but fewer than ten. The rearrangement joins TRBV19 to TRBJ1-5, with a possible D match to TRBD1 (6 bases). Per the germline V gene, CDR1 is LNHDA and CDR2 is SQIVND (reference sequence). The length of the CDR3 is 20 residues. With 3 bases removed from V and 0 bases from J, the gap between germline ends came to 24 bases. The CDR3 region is CASSILPGTHRFFSNQPQHF. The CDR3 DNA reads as TGTGCCAGTAGTATTCTCCCTGGGACACACAGATTTTTTAGCAATCAGCCCCAGCATTTT. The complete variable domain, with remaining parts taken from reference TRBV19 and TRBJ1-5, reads DGGITQSPKYLFRKEGQNVTLSCEQNLNHDAMYWYRQDPGQGLRLIYYSQIVNDFQKGDIAEGYSVSREKKESFPLTVTSAQKNPTAFYLCASSILPGTHRFFSNQPQHFGDGTRLSIL.

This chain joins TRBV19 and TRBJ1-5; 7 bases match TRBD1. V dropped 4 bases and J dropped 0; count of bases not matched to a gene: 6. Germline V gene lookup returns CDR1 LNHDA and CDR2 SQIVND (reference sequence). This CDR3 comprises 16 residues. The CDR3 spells CASSTGTVYSNQPQHF. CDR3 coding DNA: TGTGCCAGTAGTACCGGGACAGTTTATAGCAATCAGCCCCAGCATTTT.

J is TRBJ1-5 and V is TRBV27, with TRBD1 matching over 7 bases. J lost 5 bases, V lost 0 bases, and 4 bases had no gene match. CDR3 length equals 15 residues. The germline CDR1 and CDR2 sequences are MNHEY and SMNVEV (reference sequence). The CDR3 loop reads CASSLSGTEYQPQHF. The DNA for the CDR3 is TGTGCCAGCAGTTTATCTGGGACAGAGTATCAGCCCCAGCATTTT.